The 24 T cell receptor beta chains listed next were all sequenced from one sample in a study of CD8+CD57+ T cells in acquired aplastic anemia (dated by TCRdb to about 2018). The patients picked for sequencing were ones in whom flow cytometry had shown an expansion of CD8+CD57+ cells. Sequenced on an Illumina HiSeq 2000. Genomic DNA was used as template for profiling of TCR beta VDJ combinations and CDR3 sequences. The public reads were run again by TCRdb, first through fastp at Q25 and then through MiXCR, and only productive beta chains were kept. Identical CDR3 protein sequences are pooled into one entry, listed with their most common genes and DNA. Across this sample there are about 180,000 distinct CDR3 sequences, with less than 50% seen only once. In total, the top ten clones hold more than 1.5% of the sample. Material: sorted CD4+, CD8+, or CD8+CD57+ T cells (not recorded which) from PBMCs. These receptors originate from a human donor with aplastic anemia.

This rearrangement joins TRBV24-1 to TRBJ1-1; D may be TRBD1 (5 bases). CDR1 and CDR2 (germline): KGHDR, SFDVKD. V dropped 11 bases and J dropped 4 bases, with 25 bases sitting between them. The CDR3 loop spans 16 amino acids. The CDR3 sequence: CASSHSVWDQVTEAFF. The CDR3 coding sequence is TGTGCCAGCTCCCACTCGGTCTGGGACCAGGTCACTGAAGCTTTCTTT.

This clonotype occurred many times. The rearrangement uses TRBV6-6 and TRBJ2-5, with TRBD1 identical over 8 bases. Germline CDR1 MNHNY, CDR2 SVGAGI (reference sequence). The CDR3 sequence is 14 residues long. V lost 0 bases, J lost 5 bases, and 2 bases stayed unmatched. CDR3 DNA: TGTGCCAGCAGTTACTCACAGGGGGTGGAGACCCAGTACTTC. Translation: CASSYSQGVETQYF.

The sample holds many counts of this clonotype. V gene TRBV6-2 or TRBV6-3 combines with J gene TRBJ2-7; no clear D. Germline-derived CDR1 and CDR2 are MNHEY and SVGEGT. CDR3 length equals 12 residues. The V end lost 2 bases, the J end lost 3 bases, and 5 bases lay between the germline ends. The chain's CDR3 is CASSYRNYEQYF. The CDR3 nucleotides read TGTGCCAGCAGTTACAGGAACTACGAGCAGTACTTC.

This clonotype was found a few times. This sequence joins TRBV25-1 and TRBJ2-7; TRBD1 aligns across 7 bases. CDR1 is MGHDK and CDR2 is SYGVNS in the germline V gene. The CDR3 is 15 amino acids. V lost 4 bases and J lost 4; bases outside the gene matches: 10. As DNA, the CDR3 is TGTGCCAGCAGTGGGGGGAACAGGGGTGGGTACGAGCAGTACTTC. Its protein is CASSGGNRGGYEQYF.

As regards this clonotype: With a much larger clone just one base away, this may be a read error. This chain links TRBV4-2 with TRBJ2-1, with D perhaps TRBD1 (6 bases). The germline CDR1 and CDR2 sequences are LGHNA and YNFKEQ. CDR3 length: 13 amino acids. V lost 3 bases and J lost 8, with 11 bases in between. The CDR3: CASSHSGTYEQFF. The CDR3 DNA reads TGTGCCAGCAGCCACAGTGGGACATATGAGCAGTTCTTC.

This clonotype has at least ten counts. V usage is TRBV19 and J usage is TRBJ1-1; D is perhaps TRBD1 (6 bases). The CDR3 is 13 amino acids. V was cut by 9 bases and J by 8 bases, with 19 bases left in between. Germline CDR1 LNHDA, CDR2 SQIVND (reference sequence). CDR3 amino acids: CASNLRGGSEAFF. CDR3 coding DNA: TGTGCCAGCAACCTCCGGGGGGGCTCGGAAGCTTTCTTT.

The V call is TRBV2, the J call TRBJ1-2, with TRBD1 matching over 10 bases. The CDR3 spans 15 residues. Germline lookup yields CDR1 SNHLY and CDR2 FYNNEI. The junction had 5 bases not matched to a gene; V was cut back by 3 bases and J by 4 bases. CDR3 protein: CASSDYGTGAYGYTF. Written as DNA, the CDR3 is TGTGCCAGCAGTGATTACGGGACAGGGGCCTATGGCTACACCTTC.

The chain couples TRBV20-1 to TRBJ2-7, with 8 nucleotides matching TRBD2. The CDR3 is 15 residues long. V was clipped by 0 bases and J by 0 bases; unmatched bases: 4. The germline gives CDR1 DFQATT, CDR2 SNEGSKA (reference sequence). The CDR3 coding sequence is TGCAGTGCTAGAGATACGAGCGGGAGCTCCTACGAGCAGTACTTC. Residues: CSARDTSGSSYEQYF.

This clonotype was observed many times. The V and J genes are TRBV12-3 or TRBV12-4 and TRBJ2-7; weak D call: TRBD1 (5 bases). The CDR3 has 14 residues. V lost 7 bases to trimming and J lost 5 bases, with 18 bases between them. Here the CDR3 DNA reads TGTGCCAGCAACCTTGGACAAAAGGGCCACGAGCAGTACTTC. Translated: CASNLGQKGHEQYF.

As for this clonotype: One end of the junction is discordant with germline, which a read error may explain. The rearrangement joins TRBV11-2 to TRBJ2-1; D is possibly TRBD1 (5 bases). The CDR3 sequence is 17 residues long. CDR1 and CDR2 (germline): SGHAT, FQNNGV. CDR3 nucleotide sequence: TGTGCCAGCAGCTCACTTGGGGCCAAGAGCTCCTGCAATGAGCAGTTCTTC. Translating it yields CASSSLGAKSSCNEQFF.

In the case of this clonotype: One end of the junction varies from germline; a read error may be responsible. The CDR3 region has the DNA TGTGCCAGCAGCTTCGGCGGAACCTACGAGCAGCACTTC. Translation: CASSFGGTYEQHF. The V call is TRBV5-8, the J call TRBJ2-7; no reliable D call. Germline loops: CDR1 SGHTS, CDR2 YDEGEE. CDR3 length: 13 amino acids. Variable domain in full (rest from reference TRBV5-8 and TRBJ2-7): EAGVTQSPTHLIKTRGQQATLRCSPISGHTSVYWYQQALGLGLQFLLWYDEGEERNRGNFPPRFSGRQFPNYSSELNVNALELEDSALYLCASSFGGTYEQHFGPGTRLTVT.

V is TRBV19 and J is TRBJ2-6; possibly TRBD1 for D (5 bases). Germline V lookup: CDR1 LNHDA, CDR2 SQIVND (reference sequence). V was shortened by 4 bases and J by 1 base, with 8 bases between the two germline ends. This CDR3 has 15 residues. The CDR3 here is CASSTPGSGANVLTF. Written as DNA, the CDR3 is TGTGCCAGTAGTACCCCAGGGTCTGGGGCCAACGTCCTGACTTTC.

There are many counts of this clonotype. V gene TRBV5-1 combines with J gene TRBJ1-2, with D unresolved. This CDR3 is 14 amino acids long. CDR1 is SGHRS, CDR2 YFSETQ, per germline. The V end was cut by 0 bases, the J end by 4 bases, with 10 bases between. CDR3 loop: CASSLEALSYGYTF. The CDR3 DNA sequence: TGCGCCAGCAGCTTGGAGGCCCTCTCCTATGGCTACACCTTC.

In this sample, this clonotype turned up once. CDR3 bases: TGTGCCATCAGTGAGTCGGACCCGAGCAATCAGCCCCAGCATTTT. It is translated as CAISESDPSNQPQHF. The chain is built from TRBV10-3 and TRBJ1-5; D is undetermined. The CDR3 covers 15 residues. V lost 0 bases and J lost 1, with 7 bases in between. Germline V gene lookup returns CDR1 ENHRY and CDR2 SYGVKD.

This clonotype was seen just once. The chain combines TRBV11-1 with TRBJ2-3; D possibly corresponds to TRBD2 (5 bases). The V gene's germline CDR1 is SGHAT and CDR2 FQDESV (reference sequence). This CDR3 is built from 17 residues. Trimming pared 5 bases from V and 0 bases from J, leaving 18 bases between. As DNA, the CDR3 is TGTGCCAGCAGCCCCGAGGAGCGGCTGTATAGCACAGATACGCAGTATTTT. Protein sequence: CASSPEERLYSTDTQYF. The whole variable domain, filled in from reference TRBV11-1 and TRBJ2-3, reads EAEVAQSPRYKITEKSQAVAFWCDPISGHATLYWYRQILGQGPELLVQFQDESVVDDSQLPKDRFSAERLKGVDSTLKIQPAELGDSAMYLCASSPEERLYSTDTQYFGPGTRLTVL.

CDR3 sequence reads: CASSLSWLGYEQYF. CDR3 in DNA: TGTGCCAGCAGTTTATCTTGGTTGGGCTACGAGCAGTACTTC. The chain is built from TRBV28 and TRBJ2-7, with D uncertain. This CDR3 comprises 14 residues. V was shortened by 1 base and J by 3 bases, with 10 bases between the two germline ends. The germline gives CDR1 MDHEN, CDR2 SYDVKM.

This clonotype was seen at least ten times. The chain recombines TRBV7-3 with TRBJ2-2; 11 bases match TRBD2. CDR3 length equals 17 residues. The germline V gene has CDR1 SGHTA and CDR2 FQGTGA. V was clipped by 4 bases and J by 4 bases; unmatched bases: 8. The CDR3 is CASSYSGTSGTTGELFF. CDR3 nucleotide sequence: TGTGCCAGCAGCTACTCCGGGACTAGCGGAACCACCGGGGAGCTGTTTTTT.

This clonotype occurred a few times. This sequence joins TRBV2 and TRBJ2-1, with TRBD1 identical over 8 bases. Germline V CDR1 and CDR2: SNHLY, FYNNEI. V trimming: 7 bases; J trimming: 6 bases; junction bases outside the gene matches: 5. The CDR3 totals 13 residues. CDR3 protein: CASTMDRVNEQFF. In DNA form, the CDR3 reads TGTGCCAGCACCATGGACAGGGTCAATGAGCAGTTCTTC.

The rearrangement uses TRBV4-1 and TRBJ1-5; possible D gene TRBD1, 6 bases. V gave up 0 bases and J gave up 3 bases, with 12 bases separating them. The CDR3 runs 16 residues. CDR1 is MGHRA and CDR2 is YSYEKL in the germline V gene. CDR3 sequence: CASSQEGTGLNQPQHF. DNA for the CDR3: TGCGCCAGCAGCCAAGAGGGTACAGGGCTCAATCAGCCCCAGCATTTT.

The chain uses TRBV6-5 and TRBJ1-5; tentatively, D is TRBD1 (6 bases). The CDR3 runs 16 residues. The ends were cut back, 1 base at V and 2 bases at J, with 12 bases in the middle. Germline loops: CDR1 MNHEY, CDR2 SVGAGI. CDR3 bases: TGTGCCAGCAGTTACTTTCCGACAGGTGGCAATCAGCCCCAGCATTTT. Translation gives CASSYFPTGGNQPQHF.

This clonotype was counted at least ten times. This rearrangement joins TRBV13 to TRBJ1-3; a weak D match, TRBD1 (5 bases). With 4 bases removed from V and 4 bases from J, the gap between germline ends came to 14 bases. The CDR3 has 15 amino acids. In germline, CDR1 is PRHDT, CDR2 FYEKMQ (reference sequence). The CDR3 DNA reads as TGTGCCAGCAGCTGGACTGGGACGCCCGGAAACACCATATATTTT. Translating it yields CASSWTGTPGNTIYF.

The CDR3 nucleotides read TGCAGTGCTAGAGATCCTAGCGGGAGATTTTGGAATGAGCAGTTCTTC. Translating it yields CSARDPSGRFWNEQFF. The rearrangement links TRBV20-1 to TRBJ2-1; 10 bases line up with TRBD2. This CDR3 region has 16 residues. V shed 0 bases and J 7 bases; nucleotides not matched to a gene: 9. Germline loops: CDR1 DFQATT, CDR2 SNEGSKA (reference sequence).

In regard to this clonotype: The junction and the germline gene differ at one end; a read error may be behind it. The J gene is TRBJ2-1, the V gene TRBV9; 8 bases align to TRBD2. The CDR3 totals 14 residues. Germline-derived CDR1 and CDR2 are SGDLS and YYNGEE. The CDR3 spells CASRVAGTYNEQFF. The CDR3 coding sequence is TGCGCCAGCAGAGTAGCGGGAACCTACAATGAGCAGTTCTTC.

The chain links TRBV2 to TRBJ2-3; 7 bases map to TRBD2. J was trimmed by 0 bases and V by 8 bases; bases with no gene match: 8. Germline V gives CDR1 SNHLY, CDR2 FYNNEI. This CDR3 is 15 amino acids long. CDR3 protein: CASGRVFASTDTQYF. The CDR3 region has the DNA TGTGCCAGCGGGAGGGTCTTTGCTAGCACAGATACGCAGTATTTT.